These T cell receptor beta chains were read from a single sample in a study of beta chain features in type 1 diabetes. The assay was immunoSEQ multiplex PCR, and TCRdb's table has in-frame clones only and misses some. This repertoire shows roughly 240,000 clones, about 63% found once; its top ten account for around 0.057%. Sequenced material: naive CD4+ T cells from blood. These receptors came from a man younger than 40 in good health. CDR3s leave out the opening cysteine and the closing phenylalanine or tryptophan. The order of the fields is J gene, clone size, V gene, CDR3 protein. The size field is filled for only some rows; it gives once, few, many or a size class.

j_gene: TRBJ1-2
abundance: .
v_gene: TRBV7-2
CDR3aa: ASSSGQGAYYGYT

j_gene: TRBJ2-1
abundance: .
v_gene: TRBV9
CDR3aa: ASSVEGQGSEQF

j_gene: TRBJ2-7
abundance: .
v_gene: TRBV5-6
CDR3aa: ASNLLGQLAYEQY

j_gene: TRBJ2-1
abundance: .
v_gene: TRBV7-9
CDR3aa: ASSFGDRYNEQF

j_gene: TRBJ2-2
abundance: few
v_gene: TRBV30
CDR3aa: ASLHSPGTGELF

j_gene: TRBJ2-3
abundance: .
v_gene: TRBV28
CDR3aa: ASSSSGGNGYTQY

j_gene: TRBJ2-2
abundance: .
v_gene: TRBV4-1
CDR3aa: ASSQEYYRLSNTGELF

j_gene: TRBJ2-2
abundance: .
v_gene: TRBV30
CDR3aa: AWSTGTPTGELF

j_gene: TRBJ2-1
abundance: .
v_gene: TRBV4-3
CDR3aa: ASSQGYGEEQF

j_gene: TRBJ1-5
abundance: .
v_gene: TRBV6-5
CDR3aa: ASRAGTGNQPQH

j_gene: TRBJ2-1
abundance: few
v_gene: TRBV7-2
CDR3aa: ASSPGGTGNEQF

j_gene: TRBJ2-5
abundance: .
v_gene: TRBV10-2
CDR3aa: ASSVRGGETQY

j_gene: TRBJ2-3
abundance: .
v_gene: TRBV29-1
CDR3aa: SVELRGRTDTQY

j_gene: TRBJ2-1
abundance: .
v_gene: TRBV7-2
CDR3aa: ASREGPTNEQF

j_gene: TRBJ2-3
abundance: .
v_gene: TRBV25-1
CDR3aa: ASSAGRDTQY

j_gene: TRBJ2-7
abundance: few
v_gene: TRBV30
CDR3aa: AWGTSGVYEEQY

j_gene: TRBJ2-7
abundance: few
v_gene: TRBV6-5
CDR3aa: ASRRDTSYEQY

j_gene: TRBJ2-7
abundance: .
v_gene: TRBV7-9
CDR3aa: ASSLGRSGRAYEQY

j_gene: TRBJ2-1
abundance: .
v_gene: TRBV2
CDR3aa: ASSHGGTIIYNEQF

j_gene: TRBJ2-1
abundance: few
v_gene: TRBV4-2
CDR3aa: ASSLPTSVNEQF

j_gene: TRBJ2-3
abundance: .
v_gene: TRBV2
CDR3aa: ASQWTSLGGDTQY

j_gene: TRBJ2-1
abundance: .
v_gene: TRBV6-1
CDR3aa: ASSALAGVKFEQF

j_gene: TRBJ2-1
abundance: few
v_gene: TRBV10-3
CDR3aa: AISPSSTADNEQF

j_gene: TRBJ2-3
abundance: .
v_gene: TRBV30
CDR3aa: AYSSGGLSTDTQY

j_gene: TRBJ1-2
abundance: .
v_gene: TRBV7-9
CDR3aa: ASSLDRAGYT

j_gene: TRBJ1-1
abundance: .
v_gene: TRBV29-1
CDR3aa: SVGQLNTEAF

j_gene: TRBJ2-7
abundance: .
v_gene: TRBV7-2
CDR3aa: ASSSTSGSSYEQY

j_gene: TRBJ2-4
abundance: .
v_gene: TRBV4-1
CDR3aa: ASSQEGGTGDIQY

j_gene: TRBJ2-6
abundance: once
v_gene: TRBV7-9
CDR3aa: ASSLYGANVLT

j_gene: TRBJ2-7
abundance: .
v_gene: TRBV7-9
CDR3aa: ASSLELYEQY

j_gene: TRBJ2-7
abundance: .
v_gene: TRBV30
CDR3aa: AWKGTEQY

j_gene: TRBJ2-3
abundance: once
v_gene: TRBV13
CDR3aa: AITGGPGDTQY

j_gene: TRBJ1-5
abundance: .
v_gene: TRBV6-5
CDR3aa: ASSPSSRQPQH

j_gene: TRBJ2-5
abundance: .
v_gene: TRBV9
CDR3aa: ASSVRAAGYETQY

j_gene: TRBJ2-7
abundance: .
v_gene: TRBV29-1
CDR3aa: SVEIGTSYEQY

j_gene: TRBJ2-7
abundance: few
v_gene: TRBV29-1
CDR3aa: SVAPQGYEQY

j_gene: TRBJ1-1
abundance: few
v_gene: TRBV30
CDR3aa: AWGRGNTEAF

j_gene: TRBJ2-1
abundance: .
v_gene: TRBV27
CDR3aa: ASHERESRKF

j_gene: TRBJ1-5
abundance: .
v_gene: TRBV2
CDR3aa: ASSDPDSPGQGTGNQPQH

j_gene: TRBJ2-1
abundance: .
v_gene: TRBV2
CDR3aa: ASKTNRLLDNEQF